This T cell receptor beta chain was recovered during a study of Graves' ophthalmopathy and Graves' hyperthyroidism. Study-wide findings and caveats: Blood also harbored most expanded thyroid clonotypes above 0.001 frequency. The model flagged ophthalmopathy progression at over 60% sensitivity and 72% to 85% specificity.

Ophthalmopathy was moderately-to-severely active, CAS at least 3, NOSPECS at least 4, lasting under 3 months. It was from roughly 10 ml of fresh peripheral blood that the PBMCs came. This clonotype showed up many times. Its cognate antigen is unknown. Germline values: CDR1 MNHEY, CDR2 SVGEGT. With 6 bases removed from V and 3 bases from J, the gap between germline ends came to 15 bases. This CDR3 is built from 14 residues. Using RNA transcripts, the TCR beta CDR3 regions were amplified. First-round RT-PCR relied on HTBI primers, and a second-round multiplex PCR came next. TCRdb reanalysed the multiplex PCR reads using MiXCR and keeps one entry per CDR3 protein. The sample gives 360,000 or so distinct CDR3 sequences, approximately 16% of which show up once; roughly 1.6% is in the top ten.

V is TRBV6-2 or TRBV6-3 and J is TRBJ2-7, with D possibly matching TRBD2 (5 bases). This sequence originates from a woman between 18 and 29 years old with Graves' ophthalmopathy. What was sequenced was peripheral blood. This CDR3 reads CASSTQRVHYEQYF. The CDR3 nucleotides are TGTGCCAGCAGCACACAGAGGGTTCACTACGAGCAGTACTTC.